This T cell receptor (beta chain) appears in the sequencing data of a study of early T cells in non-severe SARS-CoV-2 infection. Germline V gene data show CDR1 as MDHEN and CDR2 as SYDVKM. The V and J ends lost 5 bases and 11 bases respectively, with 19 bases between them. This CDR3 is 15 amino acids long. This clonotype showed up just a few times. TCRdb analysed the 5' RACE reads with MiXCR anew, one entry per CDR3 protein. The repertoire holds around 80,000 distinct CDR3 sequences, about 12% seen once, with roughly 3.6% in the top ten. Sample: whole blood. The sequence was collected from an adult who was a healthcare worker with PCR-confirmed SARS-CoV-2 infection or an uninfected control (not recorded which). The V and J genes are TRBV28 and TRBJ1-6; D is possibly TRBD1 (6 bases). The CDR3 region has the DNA TGTGCCAGCAGTCGACCGGCTACAAGGGGGGCACCCCTCCACTTT. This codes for CASSRPATRGAPLHF. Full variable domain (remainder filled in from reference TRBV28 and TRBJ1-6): DVKVTQSSRYLVKRTGEKVFLECVQDMDHENMFWYRQDPGLGLRLIYFSYDVKMKEKGDIPEGYSVSREKKERFSLILESASTNQTSMYLCASSRPATRGAPLHFGNGTRLTVT.